The source of this T cell receptor beta chain is a study of identical twins. Study-wide results and caveats: Insertion counts were lower in abundant cord blood beta clonotypes, a trend that memory repertoires did not show.

CDR1 is MNHEY, CDR2 SVGAGI, per germline. Losses at the gene ends were 0 bases for V and 2 bases for J; bases not matched to a gene: 5. The CDR3 has 16 residues. This clonotype was seen only a few times. Its specificity is unknown. Unique molecular identifiers were in the cDNA, with template-switch universal primer binding. One entry per CDR3 protein results from TCRdb running MiXCR on the 5' RACE reads. This repertoire shows under 500,000 distinct CDR3 sequences, roughly an eighth found once; its top ten account for approximately 1%. The data were also submitted as part of a second study, on yellow fever vaccine responses in identical twins.

This receptor was taken from a woman aged 18-35 years in good health. The material sequenced was CD4+ T cells sorted from blood. The chain couples TRBV6-5 to TRBJ1-2; TRBD1 matches at 8 bases. The CDR3 DNA reads TGTGCCAGCAGTTACTCAAGGACAGGGAGAAACTATGGCTACACCTTC. This encodes CASSYSRTGRNYGYTF.